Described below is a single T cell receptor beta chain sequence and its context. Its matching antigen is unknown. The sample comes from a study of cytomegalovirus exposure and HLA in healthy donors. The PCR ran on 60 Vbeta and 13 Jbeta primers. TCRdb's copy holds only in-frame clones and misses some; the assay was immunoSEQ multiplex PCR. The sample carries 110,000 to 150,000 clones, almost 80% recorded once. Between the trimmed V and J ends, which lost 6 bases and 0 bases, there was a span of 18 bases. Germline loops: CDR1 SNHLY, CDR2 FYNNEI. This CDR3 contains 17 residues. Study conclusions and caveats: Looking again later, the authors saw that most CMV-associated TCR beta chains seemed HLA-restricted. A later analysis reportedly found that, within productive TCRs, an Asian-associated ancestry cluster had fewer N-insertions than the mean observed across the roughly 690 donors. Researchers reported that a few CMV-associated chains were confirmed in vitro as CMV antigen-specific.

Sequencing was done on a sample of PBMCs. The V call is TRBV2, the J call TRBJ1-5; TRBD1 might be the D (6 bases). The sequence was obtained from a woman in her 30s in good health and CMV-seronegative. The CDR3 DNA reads TGTGCCAGCAGCGCAATTGGGGGCCGATATAGCAATCAGCCCCAGCATTTT. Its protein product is CASSAIGGRYSNQPQHF.